This T cell receptor (beta chain) was observed in a study of CD8+ T cells in alopecia areata. CDR1 and CDR2 from the germline V gene are SGHVS and FQNEAQ. Between the trimmed V and J ends, which lost 6 bases and 7 bases, there was a span of 4 bases. CDR3 length: 10 amino acids. cDNA serving as the sequencing template came from extracted, reverse transcribed RNA. Assay: immunoSEQ multiplex PCR; the TCRdb copy retains only in-frame clones and omits some. The sample gives 140,000 or so clones, approximately 60% of which show up once; 35% to 40% is in the top ten. The chain has TRBV7-8 and TRBJ2-1, with D uncertain. The sample was CD8+ T cells sorted from blood. The clonotype comes from a human donor in good health. CDR3 protein: CASSSNEQFF. Written as DNA, the CDR3 is TGTGCCAGCAGTTCGAATGAGCAGTTCTTC.